These 31 T cell receptor beta chains were all obtained from the same sample, sequenced in a study of beta chain features in type 1 diabetes. Sequencing targeted expressed TCRB transcripts, as all isolated RNA had been reverse transcribed. Data came from immunoSEQ multiplex PCR; TCRdb stores just in-frame clones and leaves some out. Among 60,000 or so clones listed, approximately 59% were seen once. The specimen sequenced was Tregs from blood. These TCRs come from a woman under 30 in good health.

CDR3 sequence: CATSLRTSGVTGELFF. Written as DNA, the CDR3 is TGTGCCACCAGCCTCCGGACTAGCGGGGTCACCGGGGAGCTGTTTTTT. The chain is built from TRBV15 and TRBJ2-2; TRBD2 matches at 12 bases. The ends lost 5 bases at V and 4 bases at J; junction bases unmatched: 5. CDR3 size: 16 residues. CDR1 is LNHNV, CDR2 YYDKDF, per germline (reference sequence).

This clone appeared a few times. The CDR3 sequence: CSVDQLESYNEQFF. The CDR3, as DNA: TGCAGCGTTGACCAACTTGAGTCCTACAATGAGCAGTTCTTC. The chain uses TRBV29-1 and TRBJ2-1; D ambiguous. In germline, CDR1 is SQVTM, CDR2 ANQGSEA. The CDR3 runs 14 residues. V dropped 3 bases and J dropped 1 base, with 10 bases sitting between them.

The V and J genes are TRBV5-8 and TRBJ1-2; D not resolved. Per germline, CDR1 SGHTS and CDR2 YDEGEE. The CDR3 totals 12 residues. Trimming shortened V by 5 bases and J by 4 bases, and 9 bases separated the two germline ends. The CDR3 sequence: CASRAMGYGYTF. The CDR3 DNA follows: TGTGCCAGCAGAGCGATGGGCTATGGCTACACCTTC.

This clone was found a few times. The chain couples TRBV10-3 to TRBJ2-7; D call uncertain. This CDR3 has 15 amino acids. V lost 0 bases to trimming and J lost 2 bases, with 11 bases between them. Germline loops: CDR1 ENHRY, CDR2 SYGVKD. This chain's CDR3 is CAISESIPRAYEQYF. In DNA, the CDR3 is TGTGCCATCAGTGAGTCGATTCCACGCGCCTACGAGCAGTACTTC.

This chain uses TRBV7-8 with TRBJ2-7; no clear D. This CDR3 contains 12 residues. The ends were cut back, 3 bases at V and 4 bases at J, with 7 bases in the middle. The germline CDR1 and CDR2 sequences are SGHVS and FQNEAQ. CDR3 amino acids: CASSLTGYEQYF. The CDR3 DNA reads TGTGCCAGCAGCTTGACGGGTTACGAGCAGTACTTC.

This clone is medium-sized (0.01 to 0.1%) in the sample. The chain is built from TRBV11-2 and TRBJ2-5; D unresolved. The CDR3 length is 14 residues. Germline CDR1 SGHAT, CDR2 FQNNGV. Trimming cost V 1 base and J 0 bases, with 6 bases left between them. DNA for the CDR3: TGTGCCAGCAGCTTAGGTGGCAACCAAGAGACCCAGTACTTC. Translation gives CASSLGGNQETQYF.

There are a few counts of this clone. The chain recombines TRBV18 with TRBJ2-7; 9 bases align to TRBD1. CDR1 and CDR2 (germline): KGHSH, LQKENI. The CDR3 spans 13 residues. Trimming at V came to 8 bases and at J to 6 bases, leaving 8 bases not matched to a gene. The CDR3 here is CASAGQGRGEQYF. In DNA, the CDR3 is TGTGCCAGCGCTGGACAGGGGAGGGGCGAGCAGTACTTC.

This clone was seen just once. The rearrangement joins TRBV5-4 to TRBJ1-1, with TRBD1 identical over 9 bases. Germline CDR1 and CDR2: SGHNT and YYREEE (reference sequence). The CDR3 runs to 15 residues. The V gene end was trimmed by 4 bases and the J gene end by 4 bases; junction bases not matched to a gene: 8. CDR3 bases: TGTGCCAGCAGCCACGGACAGGGGTTAGGCACTGAAGCTTTCTTT. Its protein product is CASSHGQGLGTEAFF.

This chain uses TRBV4-1 with TRBJ2-7; 12 bases fit TRBD1. CDR1 is MGHRA, CDR2 YSYEKL, per germline. J was trimmed by 7 bases and V by 4 bases; bases with no gene match: 5. The length of the CDR3 is 14 residues. The chain's CDR3 is CASSPRDRGLEQYF. Written as DNA, the CDR3 is TGCGCCAGCAGCCCCCGGGACAGGGGGCTAGAGCAGTACTTC.

This clone was seen only a few times. V usage is TRBV5-1 and J usage is TRBJ1-1; D is uncertain. The CDR3 spans 13 residues. V was cut by 4 bases and J by 0 bases, with 7 bases left in between. The germline CDR1 and CDR2 sequences are SGHRS and YFSETQ. As DNA, the CDR3 is TGCGCCAGCAGCCAACAGCTGAACACTGAAGCTTTCTTT. It is translated as CASSQQLNTEAFF.

This clone was seen a handful of times. V is TRBV6-6 and J is TRBJ2-7, with D possibly being TRBD2 (6 bases). The CDR3 is 14 amino acids. Trimming left V 8 bases short and J 6 bases short, with 20 bases between. From germline, CDR1 is MNHNY and CDR2 SVGAGI (reference sequence). The CDR3 nucleotides read TGTGCCAGCTCGGAGGCTAGCGTCTCCCTCGAGCAGTACTTC. Translation gives CASSEASVSLEQYF.

V usage is TRBV4-2 and J usage is TRBJ2-5; 10 positions match TRBD2. V was pared by 1 base and J by 1 base, with 3 bases of the junction left unmatched. The germline V gene has CDR1 LGHNA and CDR2 YNFKEQ. The CDR3 is 16 amino acids. CDR3 bases: TGTGCCAGCAGCCAAGGGAGCGGGGGGGCCCAAGAGACCCAGTACTTC. This encodes CASSQGSGGAQETQYF.

This clone was seen a few times. The gene calls are TRBV2 and TRBJ2-3; 9 bases are a match to TRBD1. The V segment lost 10 bases and the J segment 1 base; nucleotides outside the gene matches: 3. Germline-derived CDR1 and CDR2 are SNHLY and FYNNEI. The length of the CDR3 is 13 residues. The CDR3 nucleotides are TGTGCCACCCGGACAGGGGGCACAGATACGCAGTATTTT. It yields the protein CATRTGGTDTQYF.

The chain joins TRBV7-8 to TRBJ1-2; the D is unclear. The CDR3 length is 14 residues. V lost 2 bases, J lost 3 bases, and 10 bases lay in between. Germline V lookup: CDR1 SGHVS, CDR2 FQNEAQ. The CDR3 DNA is TGTGCCAGCAGCTTAAGTAACCGGGACTATGGCTACACCTTC. Protein product: CASSLSNRDYGYTF.

The chain joins TRBV7-8 to TRBJ2-5; D is possibly TRBD2 (6 bases). The germline CDR1 and CDR2 sequences are SGHVS and FQNEAQ. The CDR3 totals 13 residues. The V end was cut by 5 bases, the J end by 5 bases, with 12 bases between. CDR3: CASSRGLRETQYF. Written as DNA, the CDR3 is TGTGCCAGCAGCCGGGGGTTACGGGAGACCCAGTACTTC.

This clone ranks as medium-sized. This sequence joins TRBV27 and TRBJ1-5, with D perhaps matching TRBD1 (6 bases). V lost 3 bases and J 4 bases, leaving 16 bases between the germline ends. From germline, CDR1 is MNHEY and CDR2 SMNVEV (reference sequence). This CDR3 is 16 amino acids long. The CDR3 nucleotides are TGTGCCAGCAGTTTGAAAACAGGGAGTTGGAATCAGCCCCAGCATTTT. It specifies CASSLKTGSWNQPQHF.

The chain is built from TRBV27 and TRBJ1-2; TRBD1 might be the D (6 bases). V was pared by 5 bases and J by 4 bases, with 17 bases between. The germline V gene has CDR1 MNHEY and CDR2 SMNVEV (reference sequence). The CDR3 consists of 15 residues. DNA for the CDR3: TGTGCCAGCAGTGCTTATACAGGGTGGCTCTATGGCTACACCTTC. Translated, it gives CASSAYTGWLYGYTF.

The V call is TRBV7-6, the J call TRBJ2-1; 7 bases match TRBD1. Trimming at V came to 5 bases and at J to 6 bases, leaving 13 bases not matched to a gene. This CDR3 spans 16 amino acids. The germline V gene encodes CDR1 SGHVS and CDR2 FNYEAQ. The CDR3 sequence is CASSRRQDAGGNEQFF. For the CDR3, the DNA is TGTGCCAGCAGCCGCCGACAGGACGCAGGGGGCAATGAGCAGTTCTTC.

The chain joins TRBV2 to TRBJ1-1; TRBD1 aligns across 8 bases. The junction had 11 bases not matched to a gene; V was cut back by 6 bases and J by 11 bases. The CDR3 extends over 13 amino acids. Germline values: CDR1 SNHLY, CDR2 FYNNEI. CDR3 DNA: TGTGCCAGCAGAGACGCTGGACAGGGCCGGGCTTTCTTT. This codes for CASRDAGQGRAFF.

The CDR3 reads CASTPGGQTYGYTF. CDR3 bases: TGTGCCAGTACCCCCGGAGGGCAGACATATGGCTACACCTTC. This chain joins TRBV19 and TRBJ1-2; unclear D gene. Trimming took off 7 bases at V and 5 bases at J, with 17 bases between the two ends. Germline V CDR1 and CDR2: LNHDA, SQIVND (reference sequence). The CDR3 covers 14 residues.

A few counts support this clone. In nucleotides, the CDR3 is TGTGCCAGCAGTGTAGGACAGGGTGGCGAAAAACTGTTTTTT. Amino acid sequence: CASSVGQGGEKLFF. The gene calls are TRBV6-5 and TRBJ1-4, with TRBD1 matching 8 bases. CDR1 is MNHEY and CDR2 is SVGAGI in the germline V gene. The CDR3 runs 14 residues. V was clipped by 5 bases and J by 8 bases; unmatched bases: 7.

J is TRBJ2-1 and V is TRBV6-1, with 11 positions matching TRBD1. The junction had 4 bases not matched to a gene; V was cut back by 6 bases and J by 3 bases. Germline CDR1 is MNHNS and CDR2 is SASEGT. The CDR3 is made up of 15 amino acids. CDR3 coding DNA: TGTGCCAGCAGGGGACAGGGGGGGATCTACAATGAGCAGTTCTTC. It specifies CASRGQGGIYNEQFF.

This clone turned up a few times. The J gene is TRBJ2-1, the V gene TRBV11-2, with TRBD2 identical over 12 bases. Germline assignment: CDR1 SGHAT and CDR2 FQNNGV. This CDR3 is built from 16 residues. J lost 7 bases, V lost 4 bases, and 8 bases had no gene match. In nucleotides, the CDR3 is TGTGCCAGCAGCTCCCGACTAGCGGGAGACCTGAATGAGCAGTTCTTC. It translates to CASSSRLAGDLNEQFF.

The CDR3 sequence: CASSFVAGYSNEQFF. The CDR3 region has the DNA TGTGCCAGCAGCTTCGTAGCGGGATACTCGAATGAGCAGTTCTTC. The chain carries TRBV5-4 and TRBJ2-1; 8 bases are shared with TRBD2. V was pared by 2 bases and J by 7 bases, with 8 bases of the junction left unmatched. Germline loops: CDR1 SGHNT, CDR2 YYREEE (reference sequence). CDR3 length: 15 amino acids.

The V and J genes are TRBV11-2 and TRBJ2-1; unclear D gene. Germline CDR1 is SGHAT and CDR2 is FQNNGV. This CDR3 has 16 residues. Trimming stripped 5 bases from V and 7 bases from J, with 21 bases between. As DNA, the CDR3 is TGTGCCAGCAGCCTTCATATGGAGATCGGGTGGAATGAGCAGTTCTTC. This translates into CASSLHMEIGWNEQFF. Supplemented by reference TRBV11-2 and TRBJ2-1, the full variable domain reads EAGVAQSPRYKIIEKRQSVAFWCNPISGHATLYWYQQILGQGPKLLIQFQNNGVVDDSQLPKDRFSAERLKGVDSTLKIQPAKLEDSAVYLCASSLHMEIGWNEQFFGPGTRLTVL.

The chain has TRBV6-6 and TRBJ2-7; 7 positions match TRBD2. The CDR3 covers 14 residues. V shed 10 bases, J shed 9 bases, and the junction held 18 bases outside the gene matches. Germline CDR1 reads MNHNY; CDR2 reads SVGAGI (reference sequence). Here the CDR3 reads CATKFTSGEAGQYF. CDR3 DNA: TGTGCCACCAAATTCACGAGCGGGGAGGCCGGGCAGTACTTC.

In its sample, this clone was seen many times. This chain joins TRBV4-2 and TRBJ2-5; TRBD2 is a possible D gene (5 bases). Per germline, CDR1 LGHNA and CDR2 YNFKEQ. This CDR3 has 14 residues. The germline V and J ends were trimmed by 4 bases and 1 base, with 10 bases remaining between them. The CDR3 loop reads CASSPRTFQETQYF. In DNA, the CDR3 is TGTGCCAGCAGCCCGAGGACTTTCCAAGAGACCCAGTACTTC.

A few counts support this clone. V is TRBV5-1 and J is TRBJ1-2; unclear D gene. The CDR3 spans 14 residues. The germline V and J ends were trimmed by 0 bases and 6 bases, with 12 bases remaining between them. The germline gives CDR1 SGHRS, CDR2 YFSETQ. The CDR3 region has the DNA TGCGCCAGCAGCTTGGGCCAGGCTATGAATGGCTACACCTTC. Protein sequence: CASSLGQAMNGYTF.

This chain joins TRBV5-4 and TRBJ2-2; 7 bases are shared with TRBD1. The CDR3 sequence is 12 residues long. The junction had 2 bases not matched to a gene; V was cut back by 5 bases and J by 7 bases. Germline V gene lookup returns CDR1 SGHNT and CDR2 YYREEE (reference sequence). The CDR3 protein is CASRRQGGELFF. The CDR3 DNA reads TGTGCCAGCAGGCGACAGGGCGGGGAGCTGTTTTTT.

To note about this clone: Other DNA sequences within the sample encode an identical CDR3. The genes are TRBV18 and TRBJ1-5, with TRBD1 matching over 9 bases. Trimming cost V 3 bases and J 6 bases; bases outside gene matches: 6. Germline V CDR1 and CDR2: KGHSH, LQKENI. CDR3 size: 15 residues. The chain's CDR3 is CASSPFTTGGQPQHF. DNA for the CDR3: TGTGCCAGCTCACCTTTCACGACAGGGGGTCAGCCCCAGCATTTT.

The J gene is TRBJ1-1, the V gene TRBV9, with 8 bases aligning to TRBD1. Looked up from germline, CDR1 is SGDLS and CDR2 is YYNGEE. The V gene end was trimmed by 4 bases and the J gene end by 1 base; junction bases not matched to a gene: 15. The CDR3 contains 18 residues. CDR3 sequence reads: CASSPRMLGQGSNTEAFF. The CDR3 region has the DNA TGTGCCAGCAGCCCCAGAATGTTAGGACAGGGTTCGAACACTGAAGCTTTCTTT.